What follows is one TCR beta chain and its context. Its antigen is not identified. Repertoires were generated with immunoSEQ multiplex PCR, while TCRdb's copy carries only in-frame clones and drops some. The sample lists roughly 23,000 clones, 97% occurring once. Germline values: CDR1 MDHEN, CDR2 SYDVKM. The CDR3 spans 14 residues. V was cut by 6 bases and J by 4 bases, with 15 bases left in between. This entry comes from a study of B cell selection in AIRE deficiency. Conventional CD4 T cells were sorted as CD4+CD127+ cells. Study outcomes and limitations: Patient Tconv cells held about 30% of Treg sequences shared by healthy donors.

The rearrangement uses TRBV28 and TRBJ1-2; D call uncertain. The TCR was taken from a human donor with AIRE deficiency. Sequencing was performed on conventional CD4+ T cells sorted from PBMCs. The CDR3 loop reads CASSTSRGVYGYTF. CDR3 coding DNA: TGTGCCAGCAGCACGAGTCGGGGAGTCTATGGCTACACCTTC.